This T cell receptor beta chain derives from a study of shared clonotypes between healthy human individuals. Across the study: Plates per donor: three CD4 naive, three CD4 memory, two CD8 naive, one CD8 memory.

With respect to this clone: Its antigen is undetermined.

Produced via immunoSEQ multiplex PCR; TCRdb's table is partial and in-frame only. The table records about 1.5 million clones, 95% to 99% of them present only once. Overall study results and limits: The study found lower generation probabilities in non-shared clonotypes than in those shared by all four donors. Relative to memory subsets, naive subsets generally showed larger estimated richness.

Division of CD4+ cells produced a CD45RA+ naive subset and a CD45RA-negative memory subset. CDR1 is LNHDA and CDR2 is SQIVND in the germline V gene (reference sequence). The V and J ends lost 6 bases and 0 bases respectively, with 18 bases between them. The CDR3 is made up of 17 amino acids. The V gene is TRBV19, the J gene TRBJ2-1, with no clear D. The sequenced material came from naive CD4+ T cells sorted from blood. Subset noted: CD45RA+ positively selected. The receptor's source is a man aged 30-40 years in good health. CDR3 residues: CASSPNALRSSYNEQFF. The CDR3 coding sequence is TGTGCCAGTAGCCCTAACGCTCTCCGGAGCTCCTACAATGAGCAGTTCTTC. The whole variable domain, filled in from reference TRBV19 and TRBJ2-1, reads DGGITQSPKYLFRKEGQNVTLSCEQNLNHDAMYWYRQDPGQGLRLIYYSQIVNDFQKGDIAEGYSVSREKKESFPLTVTSAQKNPTAFYLCASSPNALRSSYNEQFFGPGTRLTVL.